This T cell receptor beta chain appears in the sequencing data of a study of blood T cell repertoires in COVID-19. Study context: The samples span acute and convalescent COVID-19 from the United States, Italy and Spain.

The germline CDR1 and CDR2 sequences are LNHDA and SQIVND (reference sequence). V dropped 7 bases and J dropped 0; count of bases not matched to a gene: 9. The CDR3 has 16 amino acids. In the study's own analysis: How many nucleated cells were present was estimated from reference gene primer amplification. Repertoires were generated with immunoSEQ multiplex PCR, while TCRdb's copy carries only in-frame clones and drops some. V and J calls and clone size come straight from that table; D and trimming were deduced from the DNA. The table has about 380,000 clones, 85% seen once; the top ten hold 3% to 4.5%.

This TCR came from a woman aged 18-29 years with acute or convalescent COVID-19. The sample taken for sequencing was peripheral blood. The chain links TRBV19 to TRBJ1-1; 9 nucleotides match TRBD1. CDR3 amino acids: CASTSPGTGLNTEAFF. CDR3 nucleotides: TGTGCCAGTACCAGTCCCGGGACAGGGCTGAACACTGAAGCTTTCTTT.